This T cell receptor beta chain was sequenced for a study of T cell clones after liver transplantation. Looked up from germline, CDR1 is MGHRA and CDR2 is YSYEKL. V shed 3 bases and J shed 12 bases, with 12 bases lying between them. The CDR3 has 12 residues. The repertoire was sequenced with immunoSEQ multiplex PCR; TCRdb's copy has only in-frame clones and lacks some. The sample comprises tens of thousands of clones, roughly nine tenths of which are singletons, and around 14% rests with the top ten. This TCR came from a human patient who received a liver transplant. Some T cells may be transferred from the graft donor. Specimen: CD8+ T cells from blood, collected 12 months after liver transplant. The chain combines TRBV4-1 with TRBJ1-5; tentative D call: TRBD1 (5 bases). The CDR3 reads CASSHGGRDQHF. Here the CDR3 DNA reads TGCGCCAGCAGCCACGGGGGGAGGGACCAGCATTTT.